This T cell receptor beta chain was documented in a study of technical replicates of blood from a handful of donors. A word on this clone: At one of its ends the junction is not consistent with the germline gene, which may arise from a read error.

This CDR3 region has 14 residues. Germline CDR1 is SGHRS and CDR2 is YFSETQ. Only in-frame clones appear in the TCRdb table, and some are missing; sequencing was by immunoSEQ multiplex PCR. Here the sample spans under 90,000 clones, around 97% being singletons. The chain has TRBV5-1 and TRBJ2-5, with a tentative D call TRBD1 (7 bases). Sequences were obtained from T cells isolated from PBMCs. The receptor was derived from a human donor in good health. The CDR3 nucleotides read TGCGCCAGCTGCTTCGGAGGGGGCACGGAGACCCAGTACTTC. The encoded protein is CASCFGGGTETQYF.